The rows below give T cell receptor beta chains drawn from one sample of a study of OX40 agonist ivuxolimab in advanced cancers. Sequencing was performed with immunoSEQ multiplex PCR; in TCRdb, only in-frame clones are kept and a portion is missing. The profile shows 90,000 to 100,000 clones, less than 90% of them singletons. The sample in question was CD4+ or CD8+ T cells sorted from blood, obtained in a trial of the OX40 agonist ivuxolimab. All receptors come from an adult with an advanced solid tumor such as melanoma, head and neck, liver or kidney cancer. Each CDR3 is given with its conserved first and last residue. The D gene is left open where the match is weak. Clone size is stated in some rows and not others, as once, few, many or a class when expanded.

D gene: .; V gene: TRBV2; clone size: .; J gene: TRBJ1-1; CDR3 protein: CASSHGTNQVEAFF; CDR3 DNA: TGTGCCAGCAGTCACGGGACAAATCAGGTTGAAGCTTTCTTT
D gene: .; V gene: TRBV5-8; clone size: .; J gene: TRBJ1-5; CDR3 protein: CASSLFGGNQPQHF; CDR3 DNA: TGTGCCAGCAGCTTGTTTGGTGGCAATCAGCCCCAGCATTTT
D gene: TRBD2; V gene: TRBV19; clone size: .; J gene: TRBJ2-3; CDR3 protein: CACQGLAGADTQYF; CDR3 DNA: TGTGCCTGCCAAGGACTAGCGGGAGCAGATACGCAGTATTTT
D gene: .; V gene: TRBV5-4; clone size: .; J gene: TRBJ2-7; CDR3 protein: CASSPSGLPSDEQYF; CDR3 DNA: TGTGCCAGCAGCCCTTCGGGACTCCCTAGCGACGAGCAGTACTTC
D gene: .; V gene: TRBV30; clone size: .; J gene: TRBJ1-1; CDR3 protein: CAWRWDGPTEAFF; CDR3 DNA: TGTGCCTGGAGATGGGACGGGCCCACTGAAGCTTTCTTT
D gene: .; V gene: TRBV19; clone size: .; J gene: TRBJ2-7; CDR3 protein: CASSKGEVYYEQYF; CDR3 DNA: TGTGCCAGTAGTAAAGGGGAGGTTTATTACGAGCAGTACTTC
D gene: .; V gene: TRBV7-6; clone size: once; J gene: TRBJ2-6; CDR3 protein: CASSLRGRARGANVLTF; CDR3 DNA: TGTGCCAGCAGCTTAAGGGGCAGGGCCCGAGGGGCCAACGTCCTGACTTTC
D gene: .; V gene: TRBV4-2; clone size: .; J gene: TRBJ2-5; CDR3 protein: CASSQDNYGETQYF; CDR3 DNA: TGTGCCAGCAGCCAAGATAACTACGGGGAGACCCAGTACTTC
D gene: .; V gene: TRBV20-1; clone size: .; J gene: TRBJ2-3; CDR3 protein: CSARGPTQYF; CDR3 DNA: TGCAGTGCTAGAGGTCCTACGCAGTATTTT
D gene: .; V gene: TRBV28; clone size: .; J gene: TRBJ1-5; CDR3 protein: CASSFLNGNQPQHF; CDR3 DNA: TGTGCCAGCAGTTTTCTAAATGGCAATCAGCCCCAGCATTTT
D gene: TRBD2; V gene: TRBV5-1; clone size: .; J gene: TRBJ2-7; CDR3 protein: CASSYGPGTSGNRQYF; CDR3 DNA: TGCGCCAGCAGCTACGGACCCGGGACTAGCGGGAACAGGCAGTACTTC
D gene: .; V gene: TRBV15; clone size: .; J gene: TRBJ1-4; CDR3 protein: CAASRDAGATNEKLFF; CDR3 DNA: TGTGCCGCCAGCAGAGATGCCGGGGCGACTAATGAAAAACTGTTTTTT
D gene: TRBD1; V gene: TRBV10-3; clone size: .; J gene: TRBJ2-6; CDR3 protein: CAISGGTGTQSSGANVLTF; CDR3 DNA: TGTGCCATCAGTGGGGGGACAGGGACCCAATCCTCTGGGGCCAACGTCCTGACTTTC
D gene: .; V gene: TRBV6-6; clone size: .; J gene: TRBJ2-7; CDR3 protein: CASSYVDPYEQYF; CDR3 DNA: TGTGCCAGCAGTTACGTCGACCCCTACGAGCAGTACTTC